This T cell receptor (beta chain) was found in a study of post-analysis software for immune sequencing data. Study-level information: Both relapsing-remitting and secondary progressive multiple sclerosis featured among the disease courses, as did progressive-relapsing multiple sclerosis.

As for this clonotype: Its specificity is not known.

Prepared TCR beta cDNA libraries contained unique molecular identifiers. About 500,000 cDNA molecules came from around 1 to 10 million T cells. Each CDR3 protein gets one entry after TCRdb re-called the PCR reads with MiXCR. The repertoire consists of hundreds of thousands of distinct CDR3 sequences, with around 64% occurring once and the leading ten covering approximately 10%. Study-wide results and limits: TRBV5-6, TRBV5-1 and TRBV20-1 were among five TRBV segments more frequent in patients than controls. Among multiple sclerosis patients, normalized Chao1 diversity was significantly below that of controls. The authors found that F measure strongly co-clustered same-batch samples.

CDR3 length: 14 residues. Germline CDR1 SGHKS, CDR2 YYEKEE (reference sequence). After removal of 2 bases from V and 0 bases from J, the junction contained 2 bases not matched to a gene. The rearrangement joins TRBV5-5 to TRBJ2-7; TRBD1 agrees at 7 bases. The sequencing input was blood. This TCR was sampled from a girl aged 2-10 years with multiple sclerosis. The CDR3: CASSFQGDSYEQYF. CDR3 bases: TGTGCCAGCAGCTTTCAGGGGGACTCCTACGAGCAGTACTTC.